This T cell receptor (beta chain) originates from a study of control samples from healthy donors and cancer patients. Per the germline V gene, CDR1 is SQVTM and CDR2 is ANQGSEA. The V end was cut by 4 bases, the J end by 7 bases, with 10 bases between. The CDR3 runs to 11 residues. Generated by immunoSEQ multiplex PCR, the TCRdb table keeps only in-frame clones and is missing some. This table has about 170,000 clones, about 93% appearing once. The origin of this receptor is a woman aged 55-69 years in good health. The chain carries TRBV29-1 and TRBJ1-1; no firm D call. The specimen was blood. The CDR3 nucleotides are TGCAGCGTTGGCTACGGGCTTGAAGCTTTCTTT. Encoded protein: CSVGYGLEAFF.